The sequence of this TCR beta chain was determined in a study of blood T cell repertoires in COVID-19. Whole-study context: Sites in the United States, Italy and Spain provided acute and convalescent COVID-19 samples. PBMCs, B-cell-depleted T cells, or T cells were the source of the cDNA or gDNA that made up the material.

In the original workflow: Nucleated cell number was recorded as an estimate derived from reference gene primer amplification. Clones were read by immunoSEQ multiplex PCR, and TCRdb kept only the in-frame ones, dropping some. V and J calls and clone size come straight from that table; D and trimming were deduced from the DNA. The repertoire holds about 210,000 clones, with around 82% as singletons. The CDR3 length is 18 residues. V lost 0 bases to trimming and J lost 10 bases; unmatched junction nucleotides: 17. Per the germline V gene, CDR1 is LNHNV and CDR2 is YYDKDF (reference sequence). This clonotype was obtained from a man in his forties or fifties with active or convalescent COVID-19. The V call is TRBV15, the J call TRBJ2-3; 9 bases are shared with TRBD2. The sample taken for sequencing was peripheral blood. CDR3 DNA sequence: TGTGCCACCAGCAGAGATTTAGCGGGGGTCGAATTACGACTATCGCAGTATTTT. As protein: CATSRDLAGVELRLSQYF. Full variable domain (remainder filled in from reference TRBV15 and TRBJ2-3): DAMVIQNPRYQVTQFGKPVTLSCSQTLNHNVMYWYQQKSSQAPKLLFHYYDKDFNNEADTPDNFQSRRPNTSFCFLDIRSPGLGDTAMYLCATSRDLAGVELRLSQYFGPGTRLTVL.